This T cell receptor beta chain emerged from a study of glioma-infiltrating T cells. Regarding the study as a whole: Very few CDR3 sequences were shared between tissue and blood. Gliomas, especially low-grade, showed above-expected tissue-blood divergence; non-neoplastic patients showed below.

Germline V gives CDR1 KGHSH, CDR2 LQKENI. The CDR3 has 14 amino acids. The iRepertoire nested amplicon-rescue multiplex PCR amplified TCR alpha and beta CDR3s from RNA. Tissue mRNA or PBMC total RNA, about 95-450 ng, went into one-step reverse transcription and amplification. TCRdb called the multiplex PCR reads again in MiXCR, with one record for every CDR3 protein. The sample lists roughly 120,000 distinct CDR3 sequences; roughly 24% were seen once. As regards this clonotype: The target antigen is unknown. One end of the junction does not line up with germline, which may come from a read error.

What was sequenced was glioma tissue, nonneoplastic brain tissue, or PBMCs (not recorded which). The sequence was collected from a human donor with low-grade glioma or glioblastoma, undergoing nonglioma brain surgery, or in good health (not recorded which). V gene TRBV18 combines with J gene TRBJ2-5; D is unclear. The CDR3: CAISPPSGPETQYF. CDR3 DNA sequence: TGTGCCATCTCACCACCGTCCGGGCCGGAGACCCAGTACTTC.